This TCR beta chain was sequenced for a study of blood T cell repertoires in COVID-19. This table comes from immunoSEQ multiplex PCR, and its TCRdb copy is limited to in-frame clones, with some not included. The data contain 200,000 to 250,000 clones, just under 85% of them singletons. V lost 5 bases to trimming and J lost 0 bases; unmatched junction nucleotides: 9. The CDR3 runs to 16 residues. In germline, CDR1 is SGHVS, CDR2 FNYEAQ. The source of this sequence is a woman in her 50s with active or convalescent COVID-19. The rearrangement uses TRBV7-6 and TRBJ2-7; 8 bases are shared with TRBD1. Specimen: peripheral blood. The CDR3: CASSHDRGRTSYEQYF. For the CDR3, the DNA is TGTGCCAGCAGCCACGACAGGGGACGAACCTCCTACGAGCAGTACTTC.